This T cell receptor beta chain was obtained from a study of blood T cell repertoires in COVID-19. Sequenced by immunoSEQ multiplex PCR; TCRdb stores in-frame clones only, minus some. The sample includes fewer than 55,000 clones, roughly four fifths of them seen just once. Sequencing used peripheral blood. The source is a woman older than 75 with COVID-19, enrolled during active disease.

The chain's CDR3 is CASSISSGSIYNEQFF. The CDR3, as DNA: TGTGCCAGTAGTATATCCAGCGGGAGTATCTACAATGAGCAGTTCTTC. V is TRBV19 and J is TRBJ2-1; 8 nucleotides match TRBD2. CDR3 size: 16 residues. Germline values: CDR1 LNHDA, CDR2 SQIVND (reference sequence). V gave up 2 bases and J gave up 3 bases; unmatched junction bases: 6.